The 22 T cell receptor beta chains below were found in one sample sequenced in a study of T-cell reconstitution after alpha-beta-depleted transplantation in children (dated by TCRdb to the mid-2010s). This specimen's treatment or condition label, per the study, means: allogeneic hematopoietic cell transplantation with graft depleted of TCRalphabeta T cells and CD19 B cells. The library was built by means of PCR. Sequencing was carried out with an Illumina HiSeq 2500. TCR library preparation used molecular barcoding, with unique molecular identifiers applied to normalize quantification of the TCRbeta repertoire. TCRdb trimmed the raw reads at Q25, called clones with MiXCR and kept productive beta chains. Duplicate CDR3 protein sequences are folded into a single record with the most common DNA and genes. The sample contains fewer than 500,000 distinct CDR3 sequences, around 46% of them found a single time. The ten largest clones take up around a quarter of the sample.

This material consisted of PBMCs, taken before TCRalphabeta/CD19-depleted stem cell transplant. The receptors shown here come from a girl between 2 and 10 years old with aplastic anemia, due to receive a stem cell transplant.

The table lists this clonotype with a few counts. The chain couples TRBV7-6 to TRBJ2-7; the match to TRBD1 covers 9 bases. V shed 6 bases and J 3 bases; nucleotides not matched to a gene: 12. This CDR3 contains 16 residues. The germline V gene has CDR1 SGHVS and CDR2 FNYEAQ. The CDR3 reads CASSIGGGQGFYEQYF. The CDR3 DNA follows: TGTGCCAGCAGTATAGGGGGGGGACAGGGTTTCTACGAGCAGTACTTC.

Only a few counts were recorded for this clonotype. The V call is TRBV7-9, the J call TRBJ2-2; 7 bases match TRBD2. CDR3 size: 15 residues. V trimming: 7 bases; J trimming: 5 bases; junction bases outside the gene matches: 10. Germline CDR1 and CDR2: SEHNR and FQNEAQ (reference sequence). CDR3 region: CASKLSGTQTGELFF. The CDR3 nucleotides read TGTGCCAGCAAGCTAAGCGGGACCCAGACCGGGGAGCTGTTTTTT.

This sequence joins TRBV4-2 and TRBJ2-7; TRBD2 agrees at 9 bases. CDR1 and CDR2 from the germline V gene are LGHNA and YNFKEQ. V gave up 0 bases and J gave up 2 bases; unmatched junction bases: 11. The length of the CDR3 is 18 residues. CDR3 in DNA: TGTGCCAGCAGCCAAGATGGGGGGGGTAGCGGGAGCCCCTACGAGCAGTACTTC. It codes for CASSQDGGGSGSPYEQYF.

This clonotype was seen a few times. The chain joins TRBV5-1 to TRBJ1-1; D is unresolved. This CDR3 region has 13 residues. In germline, CDR1 is SGHRS, CDR2 YFSETQ. V shed 0 bases and J shed 8 bases, with 11 bases lying between them. The CDR3 nucleotides read TGCGCCAGCAGCTTGGTGGGGATAGAAGAAGCTTTCTTT. This gives the protein CASSLVGIEEAFF.

This chain uses TRBV27 with TRBJ2-3, with D unclear. In germline, CDR1 is MNHEY, CDR2 SMNVEV (reference sequence). The CDR3 has 13 residues. Trimming removed 4 bases from V and 2 bases from J, with 7 bases in between. This chain's CDR3 is CASSYGITDTQYF. The DNA of the CDR3 is TGTGCCAGCAGTTATGGGATCACAGATACGCAGTATTTT.

This clonotype has at least ten counts. CDR3 DNA: TGTGCCAATAGCCGGGGGAGCGGGAGTAGGACAGATACGCAGTATTTT. Residues: CANSRGSGSRTDTQYF. This chain connects TRBV10-3 to TRBJ2-3; the match to TRBD2 covers 8 bases. V dropped 10 bases and J dropped 3; count of bases not matched to a gene: 15. CDR1 and CDR2 from the germline V gene are ENHRY and SYGVKD. There are 16 residues in the CDR3.

The gene calls are TRBV20-1 and TRBJ2-1; tentative D call: TRBD1 (6 bases). Trimming stripped 6 bases from V and 0 bases from J, with 12 bases between. CDR1 is DFQATT, CDR2 SNEGSKA, per germline (reference sequence). CDR3 length equals 14 residues. CDR3 DNA: TGCAGTGCGGCTCCGGACAGCTCCTACAATGAGCAGTTCTTC. Its protein product is CSAAPDSSYNEQFF.

V is TRBV10-3 and J is TRBJ2-5, with D unclear. Trimming shortened V by 0 bases and J by 7 bases, and 9 bases separated the two germline ends. The CDR3 length is 13 residues. The V gene's germline CDR1 is ENHRY and CDR2 SYGVKD. This CDR3 is CAISESSVGTQYF. CDR3 DNA sequence: TGTGCCATCAGTGAGTCGAGTGTTGGGACCCAGTACTTC.

This chain links TRBV7-3 with TRBJ2-2, with D possibly being TRBD2 (6 bases). Germline-derived CDR1 and CDR2 are SGHTA and FQGTGA. V lost 2 bases and J lost 4, with 20 bases in between. This CDR3 has 18 residues. The CDR3 coding sequence is TGTGCCAGCAGCTTAGCCTTCAGCGGGCCGCGAGGCACCGGGGAGCTGTTTTTT. Amino acid sequence: CASSLAFSGPRGTGELFF.

The rearrangement joins TRBV18 to TRBJ1-2; TRBD1 is a possible D gene (5 bases). Trimming cost V 2 bases and J 3 bases, with 19 bases left between them. The CDR3 extends over 17 amino acids. Germline V gene sequence: CDR1 KGHSH, CDR2 LQKENI. The CDR3 sequence: CASSPEGRAVFDYGYTF. The CDR3 DNA is TGTGCCAGCTCACCAGAGGGCAGGGCCGTTTTTGACTATGGCTACACCTTC.

This clonotype was counted many times. This chain joins TRBV28 and TRBJ2-3; D perhaps matches TRBD1 (5 bases). In germline, CDR1 is MDHEN, CDR2 SYDVKM. Trimming shortened V by 5 bases and J by 6 bases, and 12 bases separated the two germline ends. The CDR3 loop spans 13 amino acids. CDR3 in DNA: TGTGCCAGCAGTACGAACCCAGGGGATACGCAGTATTTT. Protein: CASSTNPGDTQYF.

This clonotype was detected many times. The gene calls are TRBV5-1 and TRBJ2-7; TRBD1 agrees at 9 bases. CDR1 and CDR2 (germline): SGHRS, YFSETQ. The CDR3 sequence is 16 residues long. Trimming took 0 bases from V and 0 from J; bases not matched to a gene: 4. CDR3 amino acids: CASSLGDRVSSYEQYF. As DNA, the CDR3 is TGCGCCAGCAGCTTGGGGGACAGGGTAAGCTCCTACGAGCAGTACTTC.

This clonotype has more than one count but fewer than ten. The rearrangement uses TRBV20-1 and TRBJ2-6; 7 bases line up with TRBD1. This CDR3 is 16 amino acids long. V shed 0 bases, J shed 4 bases, and the junction held 6 bases outside the gene matches. Per germline, CDR1 DFQATT and CDR2 SNEGSKA (reference sequence). In DNA, the CDR3 is TGCAGTGCTAGAGATGGACAGGCCTGGGGGGCCAACGTCCTGACTTTC. Its translation: CSARDGQAWGANVLTF.

This chain uses TRBV20-1 with TRBJ1-1; maybe TRBD1 (5 bases). CDR3 length: 11 amino acids. Germline CDR1 and CDR2: DFQATT and SNEGSKA (reference sequence). CDR3 sequence: CLTGLNTEAFF. The CDR3 nucleotides are TGCCTTACAGGTTTGAACACTGAAGCTTTCTTT.

The rearrangement uses TRBV12-3 or TRBV12-4 and TRBJ1-1; the D is unclear. CDR3 size: 13 residues. Deletions cut 4 bases from V and 3 bases from J, with 9 bases between. This CDR3 is CASSYTADTEAFF. The CDR3 nucleotides read TGTGCCAGCAGTTATACAGCGGACACTGAAGCTTTCTTT.

The chain couples TRBV5-1 to TRBJ2-1; D possibly corresponds to TRBD2 (5 bases). The CDR3 extends over 12 amino acids. V lost 5 bases, J lost 8 bases, and 11 bases lay in between. CDR1 and CDR2 from the germline V gene are SGHRS and YFSETQ. The CDR3 DNA sequence: TGCGCCAGCAGTAGGACTTTGGATGAGCAGTTCTTC. Protein: CASSRTLDEQFF.

This clonotype was counted a single time. This chain joins TRBV20-1 and TRBJ2-1, with 11 bases matching TRBD2. The CDR3 runs to 17 residues. V gave up 0 bases and J gave up 4 bases; unmatched junction bases: 8. Germline CDR1 reads DFQATT; CDR2 reads SNEGSKA (reference sequence). CDR3 protein: CSARDLSSGRVYNEQFF. DNA for the CDR3: TGCAGTGCTAGAGATCTAAGTAGCGGGAGGGTGTACAATGAGCAGTTCTTC.

The rearrangement uses TRBV18 and TRBJ2-4, with 7 nucleotides matching TRBD1. Losses at the gene ends were 3 bases for V and 3 bases for J; bases not matched to a gene: 2. CDR3 length: 14 amino acids. Per the germline V gene, CDR1 is KGHSH and CDR2 is LQKENI. CDR3 coding DNA: TGTGCCAGCTCACCCGGGACAGTCAAAAACATTCAGTACTTC. Translated, it gives CASSPGTVKNIQYF. Full variable domain (missing parts from reference TRBV18 and TRBJ2-4): NAGVMQNPRHLVRRRGQEARLRCSPMKGHSHVYWYRQLPEEGLKFMVYLQKENIIDESGMPKERFSAEFPKEGPSILRIQQVVRGDSAAYFCASSPGTVKNIQYFGAGTRLSVL.

DNA of the CDR3: TGCAGTGCGGGACAGGCTGAAGCTTTCTTT. It encodes CSAGQAEAFF. This chain uses TRBV20-1 with TRBJ1-1; TRBD1 matches at 8 bases. V dropped 6 bases and J dropped 6; count of bases not matched to a gene: 0. From germline, CDR1 is DFQATT and CDR2 SNEGSKA (reference sequence). The CDR3 is 10 residues long.

In its sample, this clonotype was seen many times. The chain carries TRBV2 and TRBJ1-5; D may be TRBD1 (5 bases). Germline CDR1 reads SNHLY; CDR2 reads FYNNEI. Trimming took 6 bases from V and 5 from J, leaving 20 bases between them. This CDR3 is 16 amino acids long. CDR3 coding DNA: TGTGCCAGCAGGACCCGGGTCGGGGGAAAGGATCAGCCCCAGCATTTT. Its translation is CASRTRVGGKDQPQHF.

J is TRBJ2-7 and V is TRBV20-1; 7 nucleotides line up with TRBD1. CDR1 and CDR2 (germline): DFQATT, SNEGSKA (reference sequence). Germline trimming cut 6 bases from V and 5 bases from J; bases unmatched to any gene: 16. CDR3 length equals 15 residues. Here the CDR3 reads CSAPRVDRSWHEQYF. The CDR3 DNA sequence: TGCAGTGCCCCAAGAGTGGACAGGTCATGGCACGAGCAGTACTTC.

The chain has TRBV7-2 and TRBJ2-4, with 9 bases identical to TRBD2. CDR3 length equals 17 residues. V was pared by 2 bases and J by 4 bases, with 9 bases of the junction left unmatched. Germline V gives CDR1 SGHTA, CDR2 FQGNSA. The CDR3 sequence is CASSLLAGTGAKNIQYF. The DNA for the CDR3 is TGTGCCAGCAGCTTACTAGCGGGAACGGGGGCGAAAAACATTCAGTACTTC.